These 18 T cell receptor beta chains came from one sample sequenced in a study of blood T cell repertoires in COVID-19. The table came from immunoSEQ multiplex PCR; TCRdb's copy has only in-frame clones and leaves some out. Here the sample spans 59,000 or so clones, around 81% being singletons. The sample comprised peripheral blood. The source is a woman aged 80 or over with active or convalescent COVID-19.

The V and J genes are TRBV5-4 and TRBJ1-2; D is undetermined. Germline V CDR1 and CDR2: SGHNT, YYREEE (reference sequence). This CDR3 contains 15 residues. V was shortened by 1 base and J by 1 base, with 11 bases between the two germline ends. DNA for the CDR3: TGTGCCAGCAGCTTGCCGGGGATGAGTAACTATGGCTACACCTTC. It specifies CASSLPGMSNYGYTF.

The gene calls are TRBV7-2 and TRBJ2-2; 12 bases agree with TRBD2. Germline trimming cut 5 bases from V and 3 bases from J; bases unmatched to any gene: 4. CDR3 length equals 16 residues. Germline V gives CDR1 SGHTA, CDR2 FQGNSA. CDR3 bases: TGTGCCAGCAGCCGTCGACTAGCGGGGGACACCGGGGAGCTGTTTTTT. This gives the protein CASSRRLAGDTGELFF. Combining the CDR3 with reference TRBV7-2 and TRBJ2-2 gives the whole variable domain GAGVSQSPSNKVTEKGKDVELRCDPISGHTALYWYRQSLGQGLEFLIYFQGNSAPDKSGLPSDRFSAERTGGSVSTLTIQRTQQEDSAVYLCASSRRLAGDTGELFFGEGSRLTVL.

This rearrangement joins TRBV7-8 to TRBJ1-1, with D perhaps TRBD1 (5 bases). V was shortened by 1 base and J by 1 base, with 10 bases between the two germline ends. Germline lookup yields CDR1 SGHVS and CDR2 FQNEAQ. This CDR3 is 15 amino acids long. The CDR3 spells CASSLDRTENTEAFF. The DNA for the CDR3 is TGTGCCAGCAGCTTAGACAGGACGGAGAACACTGAAGCTTTCTTT.

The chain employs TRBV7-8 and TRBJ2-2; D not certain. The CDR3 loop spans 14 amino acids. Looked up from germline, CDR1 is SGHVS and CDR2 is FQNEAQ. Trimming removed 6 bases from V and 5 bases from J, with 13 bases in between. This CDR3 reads CASSIKRTTGELFF. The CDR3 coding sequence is TGTGCCAGCAGTATTAAACGAACTACCGGGGAGCTGTTTTTT.

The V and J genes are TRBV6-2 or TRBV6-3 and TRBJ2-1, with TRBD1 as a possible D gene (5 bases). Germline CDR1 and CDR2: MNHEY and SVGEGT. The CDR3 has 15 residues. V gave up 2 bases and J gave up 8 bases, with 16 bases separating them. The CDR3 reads CASSYNPAGLYEQFF. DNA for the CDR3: TGTGCCAGCAGTTACAACCCGGCAGGGTTGTATGAGCAGTTCTTC.

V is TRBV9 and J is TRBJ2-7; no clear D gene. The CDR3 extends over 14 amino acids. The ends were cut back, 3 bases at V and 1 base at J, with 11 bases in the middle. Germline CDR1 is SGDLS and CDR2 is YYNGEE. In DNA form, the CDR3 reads TGTGCCAGCAGCGAGGCGGTGGAATCCTACGAGCAGTACTTC. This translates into CASSEAVESYEQYF.

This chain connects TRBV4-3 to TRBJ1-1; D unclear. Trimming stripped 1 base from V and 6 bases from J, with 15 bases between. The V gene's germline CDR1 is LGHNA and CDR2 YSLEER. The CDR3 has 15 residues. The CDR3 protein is CASSQVPHEAAEAFF. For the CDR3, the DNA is TGCGCCAGCAGCCAAGTTCCCCACGAAGCGGCTGAAGCTTTCTTT.

The CDR3 here is CASSPGAGELFF. CDR3 DNA sequence: TGTGCCAGCAGCCCAGGTGCTGGGGAGCTGTTTTTT. The chain links TRBV7-3 to TRBJ2-2, with no clear D. Per germline, CDR1 SGHTA and CDR2 FQGTGA. The CDR3 totals 12 residues. Trimming took 5 bases from V and 8 from J, leaving 9 bases between them.

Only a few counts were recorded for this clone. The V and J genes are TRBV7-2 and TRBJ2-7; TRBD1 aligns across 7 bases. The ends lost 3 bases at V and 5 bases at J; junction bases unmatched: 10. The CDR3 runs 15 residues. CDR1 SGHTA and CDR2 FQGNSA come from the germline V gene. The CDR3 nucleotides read TGTGCCAGCAGCTTCGCCGGGACAGTAACCCACGAGCAGTACTTC. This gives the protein CASSFAGTVTHEQYF.

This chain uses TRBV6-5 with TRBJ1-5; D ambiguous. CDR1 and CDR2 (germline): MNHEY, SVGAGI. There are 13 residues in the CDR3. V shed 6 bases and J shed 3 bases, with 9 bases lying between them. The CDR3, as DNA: TGTGCCAGCAGGCAGCGGGACAATCAGCCCCAGCATTTT. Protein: CASRQRDNQPQHF.

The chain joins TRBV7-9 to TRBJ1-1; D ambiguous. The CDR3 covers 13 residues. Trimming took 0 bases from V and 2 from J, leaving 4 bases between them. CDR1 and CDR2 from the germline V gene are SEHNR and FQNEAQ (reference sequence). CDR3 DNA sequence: TGTGCCAGCAGCTTAGCAGCCAACACTGAAGCTTTCTTT. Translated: CASSLAANTEAFF.

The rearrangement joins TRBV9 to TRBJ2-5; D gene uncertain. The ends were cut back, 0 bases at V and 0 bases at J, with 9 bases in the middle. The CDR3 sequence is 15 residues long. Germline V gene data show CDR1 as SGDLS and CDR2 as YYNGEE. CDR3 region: CASSVDTTHQETQYF. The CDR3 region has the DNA TGTGCCAGCAGCGTAGACACAACCCACCAAGAGACCCAGTACTTC. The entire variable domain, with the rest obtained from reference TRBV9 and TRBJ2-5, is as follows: DSGVTQTPKHLITATGQRVTLRCSPRSGDLSVYWYQQSLDQGLQFLIQYYNGEERAKGNILERFSAQQFPDLHSELNLSSLELGDSALYFCASSVDTTHQETQYFGPGTRLLVL.

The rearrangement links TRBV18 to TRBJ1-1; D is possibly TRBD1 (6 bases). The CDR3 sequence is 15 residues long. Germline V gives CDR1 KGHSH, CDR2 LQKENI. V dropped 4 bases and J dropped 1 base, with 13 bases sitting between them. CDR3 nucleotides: TGTGCCAGCTCACAGAACAGGGTGGGGAACACTGAAGCTTTCTTT. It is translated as CASSQNRVGNTEAFF. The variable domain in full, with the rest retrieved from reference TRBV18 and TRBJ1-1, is NAGVMQNPRHLVRRRGQEARLRCSPMKGHSHVYWYRQLPEEGLKFMVYLQKENIIDESGMPKERFSAEFPKEGPSILRIQQVVRGDSAAYFCASSQNRVGNTEAFFGQGTRLTVV.

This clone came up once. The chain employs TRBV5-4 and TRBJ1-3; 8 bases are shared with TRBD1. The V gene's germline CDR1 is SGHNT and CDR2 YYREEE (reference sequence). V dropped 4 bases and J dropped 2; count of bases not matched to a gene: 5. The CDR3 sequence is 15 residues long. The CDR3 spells CASSPDRATGNTIYF. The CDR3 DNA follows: TGTGCCAGCAGCCCGGACAGGGCAACTGGAAACACCATATATTTT.

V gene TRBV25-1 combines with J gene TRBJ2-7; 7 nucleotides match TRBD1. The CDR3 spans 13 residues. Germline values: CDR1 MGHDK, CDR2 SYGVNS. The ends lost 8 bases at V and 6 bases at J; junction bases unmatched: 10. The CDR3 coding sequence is TGTGCCAGCTCCCGACAGGGACCCACCGAGCAGTACTTC. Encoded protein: CASSRQGPTEQYF.

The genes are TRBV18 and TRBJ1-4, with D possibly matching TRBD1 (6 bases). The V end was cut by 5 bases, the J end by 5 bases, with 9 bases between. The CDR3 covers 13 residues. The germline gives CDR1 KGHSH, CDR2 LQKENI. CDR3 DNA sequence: TGTGCCAGCTCAACGACAGGAAATGAAAAACTGTTTTTT. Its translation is CASSTTGNEKLFF.

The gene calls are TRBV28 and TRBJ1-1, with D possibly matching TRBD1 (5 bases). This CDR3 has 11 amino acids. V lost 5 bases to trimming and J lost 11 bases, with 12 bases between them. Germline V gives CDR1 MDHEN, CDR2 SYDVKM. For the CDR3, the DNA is TGTGCCAGCAGTGTTACCAGGGTTGCTTTCTTT. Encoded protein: CASSVTRVAFF.

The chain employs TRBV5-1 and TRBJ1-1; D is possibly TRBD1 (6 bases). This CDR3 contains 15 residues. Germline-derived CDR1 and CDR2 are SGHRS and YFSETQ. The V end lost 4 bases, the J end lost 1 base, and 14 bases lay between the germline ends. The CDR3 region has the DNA TGCGCCAGCAGCCCCCTGGACAGACCGAACACTGAAGCTTTCTTT. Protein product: CASSPLDRPNTEAFF.